These T cell receptor beta chains were read from a single sample in a study of T cells in Graves' hyperthyroidism and ophthalmopathy. TCRdb passed the multiplex PCR reads through MiXCR, listing each CDR3 protein once. The sample has 500,000 to 650,000 distinct CDR3 sequences, roughly 18% seen once. Source material: blood. These receptors came from a woman under 30 with Graves' ophthalmopathy. CDR3s include the opening cysteine and the closing phenylalanine or tryptophan. D genes are given only for firm matches. Not all rows give a size; the values are once, few, many and, for expanded clones, a class.

abundance	v_gene	j_gene	d_gene	CDR3aa	CDR3nt
-	TRBV20-1	TRBJ2-5	-	CSAREPVGETQYF	TGCAGTGCTAGAGAACCCGTCGGGGAGACCCAGTACTTC
few	TRBV4-1	TRBJ2-7	TRBD2	CASSQDLAGGSYEQYF	TGCGCCAGCAGCCAAGACCTAGCGGGAGGTTCTTACGAGCAGTACTTC
-	TRBV5-1	TRBJ2-5	TRBD2	CASSYTPYGGVRGRETQYF	TGCGCCAGCAGCTATACCCCGTATGGGGGGGTAAGGGGCCGGGAGACCCAGTACTTC
many	TRBV29-1	TRBJ2-3	-	CSVEEVGSITDTQYF	TGCAGCGTTGAAGAAGTGGGCAGCATCACAGATACGCAGTATTTT
-	TRBV4-1	TRBJ1-1	-	CASSQDGQGNTEAFF	TGCGCCAGCAGCCAAGATGGGCAGGGGAACACTGAAGCTTTCTTT
many	TRBV3-1	TRBJ1-2	-	CASSQDAGTLLYGYTF	TGTGCCAGCAGCCAAGATGCCGGGACCCTCTTATATGGCTACACCTTC
few	TRBV13	TRBJ2-3	-	CASSESPRRDTQYF	TGTGCCAGCAGCGAAAGTCCTAGGAGGGATACGCAGTATTTT
many	TRBV6-2/TRBV6-3	TRBJ2-1	TRBD2	CASSLPNSAGVYNEQFF	TGTGCCAGCAGTCTACCTAACAGCGCGGGGGTATACAATGAGCAGTTCTTC
many	TRBV6-1	TRBJ2-3	TRBD1	CASSYHRGADTQYF	TGTGCCAGCAGTTACCACAGGGGCGCAGATACGCAGTATTTT
many	TRBV30	TRBJ1-2	-	CAWRSVFYGYTF	TGTGCCTGGAGGAGCGTCTTCTATGGCTACACCTTC
many	TRBV12-3/TRBV12-4	TRBJ1-5	TRBD1	CASSLEGQVDQPQHF	TGTGCCAGCAGTTTGGAGGGACAGGTCGATCAGCCCCAGCATTTT
many	TRBV3-1	TRBJ1-4	TRBD1	CASSRGTGGNEKLFF	TGTGCCAGCAGCCGAGGGACAGGGGGGAATGAAAAACTGTTTTTT
many	TRBV6-1	TRBJ2-5	TRBD2	CASSLAGGYQETQYF	TGTGCCAGCAGCTTAGCGGGGGGCTACCAAGAGACCCAGTACTTC
-	TRBV5-1	TRBJ1-6	TRBD1	CASSLFARDRSNSPLHF	TGCGCCAGCAGCTTATTCGCCCGGGACAGATCCAATTCACCCCTCCACTTT
few	TRBV6-1	TRBJ2-5	-	CASSEQGPQETQYF	TGTGCCAGCAGTGAACAGGGCCCCCAAGAGACCCAGTACTTC
-	TRBV5-4	TRBJ1-6	-	CASSFNWTVNSPLHF	TGTGCCAGCAGCTTCAATTGGACAGTAAATTCACCCCTCCACTTT
many	TRBV5-1	TRBJ1-1	-	CASRDDGGNTEAFF	TGCGCCAGCAGAGACGACGGAGGGAACACTGAAGCTTTCTTT
-	TRBV19	TRBJ2-6	-	CASTLEAAAGANVLTF	TGTGCCAGTACCCTGGAGGCGGCGGCAGGGGCCAACGTCCTGACTTTC
many	TRBV5-1	TRBJ2-7	TRBD2	CASSLTTGTSGEQYF	TGCGCCAGCAGCTTGACCACCGGGACTAGCGGCGAGCAGTACTTC
-	TRBV4-1	TRBJ2-1	TRBD1	CASSPKGGTGDYNEQFF	TGCGCCAGCAGCCCAAAAGGCGGGACAGGGGATTACAATGAGCAGTTCTTC
many	TRBV20-1	TRBJ1-1	TRBD1	CSARRDRLNTEAFF	TGCAGTGCTAGGAGGGACAGACTCAACACTGAAGCTTTCTTT
many	TRBV6-1	TRBJ2-7	TRBD2	CASRGTSGMVGYEQYF	TGTGCCAGCAGAGGGACTAGCGGGATGGTTGGCTACGAGCAGTACTTC
many	TRBV7-9	TRBJ2-3	-	CASSPASGGRTDTQYF	TGTGCCAGCAGCCCAGCCTCTGGCGGGCGCACAGATACGCAGTATTTT